What follows are 25 T cell receptor beta chains derived from one specimen sequenced in a study of shared clonotypes between healthy human individuals. Generated by immunoSEQ multiplex PCR, the TCRdb table keeps only in-frame clones and is missing some. The profile shows 2 million to 2.5 million clones, less than 95% of them singletons. Specimen: naive CD4+ T cells from PBMCs. Stated subset: CD45RA+ positively selected. The origin of the receptors is a man in his late teens or twenties in good health. Some clones in this sample may be carry-over from other donors' samples.

The chain links TRBV7-2 to TRBJ2-5, with TRBD1 identical over 8 bases. Per germline, CDR1 SGHTA and CDR2 FQGNSA. The length of the CDR3 is 16 residues. The trim removed 5 bases at V and 4 bases at J, leaving 12 bases unmatched. The CDR3 is CASSPNDRGVGETQYF. CDR3 coding DNA: TGTGCCAGCAGCCCTAATGACAGGGGAGTAGGAGAGACCCAGTACTTC.

This clone was detected only a few times. In the same sample, other DNA sequences code for this CDR3. The chain couples TRBV5-1 to TRBJ1-1; D remains unclear. This CDR3 contains 14 residues. CDR1 and CDR2 (germline): SGHRS, YFSETQ. The V end was cut by 0 bases, the J end by 0 bases, with 6 bases between. The CDR3 sequence: CASSLEAVNTEAFF. The DNA of the CDR3 is TGCGCCAGCAGCTTGGAAGCTGTGAACACTGAAGCTTTCTTT.

This chain links TRBV28 with TRBJ2-3, with 8 bases aligning to TRBD1. The germline V gene has CDR1 MDHEN and CDR2 SYDVKM. The CDR3 has 18 amino acids. Trimming at V came to 1 base and at J to 0 bases, leaving 9 bases not matched to a gene. CDR3 amino acids: CASSLLLSGGRSTDTQYF. The CDR3 DNA reads TGTGCCAGCAGTTTATTATTGTCAGGGGGCCGTAGCACAGATACGCAGTATTTT.

The rearrangement uses TRBV30 and TRBJ2-2; 7 nucleotides match TRBD2. The CDR3 loop spans 12 amino acids. CDR1 GTSNPN and CDR2 SVGIG come from the germline V gene (reference sequence). CDR3 DNA: TGTAGTCTAGCGGTAAACACCGGGGAGCTGTTTTTT. It codes for CSLAVNTGELFF.

CDR3 coding DNA: TGCGCCAGCAGCCAAGGCAGGAACCGGGACGGACCCTACGAGCAGTACTTC. Its protein is CASSQGRNRDGPYEQYF. The V call is TRBV4-1, the J call TRBJ2-7; either TRBD1 or TRBD2 may supply D (5 bases each). This CDR3 has 17 amino acids. Looked up from germline, CDR1 is MGHRA and CDR2 is YSYEKL. Trimming took 1 base from V and 2 from J, leaving 18 bases between them.

The chain combines TRBV6-1 with TRBJ1-2; D not certain. CDR1 MNHNS and CDR2 SASEGT come from the germline V gene. The CDR3 has 14 amino acids. Trimming shortened V by 8 bases and J by 3 bases, and 16 bases separated the two germline ends. The CDR3 loop reads CASGPRLLDYGYTF. For the CDR3, the DNA is TGTGCCAGCGGGCCTCGTCTCTTAGACTATGGCTACACCTTC.

This clone was seen just once. V usage is TRBV15 and J usage is TRBJ2-7; the D gene is possibly TRBD2 (5 bases). V lost 0 bases and J lost 4, with 13 bases in between. In germline, CDR1 is LNHNV, CDR2 YYDKDF (reference sequence). This CDR3 contains 15 residues. This CDR3 is CATSREERGQYEQYF. CDR3 bases: TGTGCCACCAGCAGAGAAGAAAGAGGGCAGTACGAGCAGTACTTC.

V is TRBV7-2 and J is TRBJ2-7; D is uncertain. The CDR3 sequence is 13 residues long. V lost 1 base to trimming and J lost 5 bases, with 9 bases between them. CDR1 is SGHTA and CDR2 is FQGNSA in the germline V gene. This CDR3 reads CASSLGWGHEQYF. CDR3 sequence (DNA): TGTGCCAGCAGCTTAGGTTGGGGTCACGAGCAGTACTTC.

The V call is TRBV7-2, the J call TRBJ2-1, with TRBD2 identical over 8 bases. The germline gives CDR1 SGHTA, CDR2 FQGNSA. V was pared by 5 bases and J by 7 bases, with 13 bases of the junction left unmatched. This CDR3 spans 16 amino acids. CDR3 bases: TGTGCCAGCAGCCGTAGGGCATTAGCGGGATGGAATGAGCAGTTCTTC. It codes for CASSRRALAGWNEQFF.

The chain uses TRBV7-9 and TRBJ2-1; tentatively, D is TRBD1 or TRBD2 (6 bases each). CDR1 and CDR2 (germline): SEHNR, FQNEAQ (reference sequence). The CDR3 loop spans 13 amino acids. With 1 base removed from V and 9 bases from J, the gap between germline ends came to 10 bases. CDR3 DNA sequence: TGTGCCAGCAGCTTAGAGGGGGGCACTGAGCAGTTCTTC. This sequence encodes CASSLEGGTEQFF. The entire variable domain, with the rest obtained from reference TRBV7-9 and TRBJ2-1, is as follows: DTGVSQNPRHKITKRGQNVTFRCDPISEHNRLYWYRQTLGQGPEFLTYFQNEAQLEKSRLLSDRFSAERPKGSFSTLEIQRTEQGDSAMYLCASSLEGGTEQFFGPGTRLTVL.

The chain links TRBV9 to TRBJ2-3; D possibly uses TRBD1 or TRBD2 (5 bases each). Trimming removed 0 bases from V and 5 bases from J, with 10 bases in between. CDR1 SGDLS and CDR2 YYNGEE come from the germline V gene. This CDR3 has 14 amino acids. Written as DNA, the CDR3 is TGTGCCAGCAGCGTAGACGAGAGGGGAGATACGCAGTATTTT. Its protein product is CASSVDERGDTQYF.

The chain links TRBV18 to TRBJ1-3; D is ambiguous. Per germline, CDR1 KGHSH and CDR2 LQKENI. CDR3 length: 13 amino acids. V was pared by 2 bases and J by 3 bases, with 5 bases between. DNA for the CDR3: TGTGCCAGCTCACCAGGTATTGGAAACACCATATATTTT. Protein product: CASSPGIGNTIYF.

This clone appeared a single time. This sequence joins TRBV5-5 and TRBJ1-2; D remains unclear. CDR1 and CDR2 from the germline V gene are SGHKS and YYEKEE (reference sequence). V was trimmed by 5 bases and J by 3 bases, leaving 14 bases between them. CDR3 length: 14 amino acids. CDR3: CASSILEWDYGYTF. The CDR3 DNA reads TGTGCCAGCAGTATTCTAGAGTGGGACTATGGCTACACCTTC.

In this sample, this clone turned up once. The chain has TRBV7-9 and TRBJ2-7, with a weak D call TRBD2 (6 bases). Germline V gives CDR1 SEHNR, CDR2 FQNEAQ (reference sequence). V dropped 1 base and J dropped 3 bases, with 16 bases sitting between them. The CDR3 totals 16 residues. The CDR3: CASSLGMGGANYEQYF. The CDR3 bases are TGTGCCAGCAGCTTAGGAATGGGCGGGGCCAACTACGAGCAGTACTTC.

This clone is a singleton in its sample. The same CDR3 arises from other DNA sequences in this sample as well. This sequence joins TRBV18 and TRBJ2-7; 9 bases fit TRBD2. The V and J ends lost 3 bases and 3 bases, in that order; junction bases with no gene match: 6. Germline CDR1 reads KGHSH; CDR2 reads LQKENI. CDR3 length equals 15 residues. CDR3 loop: CASSPLAGKGYEQYF. In nucleotides, the CDR3 is TGTGCCAGCTCACCCCTAGCGGGGAAAGGCTACGAGCAGTACTTC. The full variable domain, completed using reference TRBV18 and TRBJ2-7, is NAGVMQNPRHLVRRRGQEARLRCSPMKGHSHVYWYRQLPEEGLKFMVYLQKENIIDESGMPKERFSAEFPKEGPSILRIQQVVRGDSAAYFCASSPLAGKGYEQYFGPGTRLTVT.

This chain connects TRBV28 to TRBJ2-1; the D is unclear. This CDR3 is 11 amino acids long. The V and J ends lost 5 bases and 10 bases respectively, with 9 bases between them. CDR1 is MDHEN, CDR2 SYDVKM, per germline. The CDR3 loop is CASSTGREQFF. In DNA form, the CDR3 reads TGTGCCAGCAGTACTGGTCGCGAGCAGTTCTTC.

This clone was recorded only once. V gene TRBV21-1 combines with J gene TRBJ2-7; the table's TRBD1 call for D was not verified on the DNA. TRBV21-1 is listed as a pseudogene. CDR3 length: 15 amino acids. CDR3 in DNA: TGTGCCAGCAGCGGATGGACAGGGGGCTCCTACGAGCAGTACTTC. Protein product: CASSGWTGGSYEQYF.

J is TRBJ1-2 and V is TRBV30; 9 nucleotides align to TRBD1. Germline assignment: CDR1 GTSNPN and CDR2 SVGIG (reference sequence). CDR3 length: 15 residues. V lost 0 bases to trimming and J lost 7 bases; unmatched junction nucleotides: 9. This CDR3 is CAWSVLGQGFGGYTF. CDR3 DNA: TGTGCCTGGAGTGTACTGGGACAGGGTTTCGGTGGCTACACCTTC.

This chain connects TRBV4-3 to TRBJ1-1; D perhaps matches TRBD1 (5 bases). The germline V and J ends were trimmed by 4 bases and 0 bases, with 21 bases remaining between them. This CDR3 spans 18 amino acids. Germline V gives CDR1 LGHNA, CDR2 YSLEER. This CDR3 reads CASSPRGPETAMNTEAFF. The CDR3 DNA reads TGCGCCAGCAGCCCTAGAGGACCCGAGACAGCTATGAACACTGAAGCTTTCTTT.

The chain joins TRBV10-3 to TRBJ1-4; D possibly corresponds to TRBD1 (6 bases). V was shortened by 3 bases and J by 2 bases, with 10 bases between the two germline ends. The germline gives CDR1 ENHRY, CDR2 SYGVKD. The CDR3 is made up of 15 amino acids. In DNA form, the CDR3 reads TGTGCCATCAGTGATTCCACAGGGACTAATGAAAAACTGTTTTTT. Amino acids: CAISDSTGTNEKLFF.

This clone has just a few counts. The V gene is TRBV7-8, the J gene TRBJ1-1, with D hard to call. In germline, CDR1 is SGHVS, CDR2 FQNEAQ. The CDR3 loop spans 15 amino acids. V gave up 1 base and J gave up 0 bases, with 9 bases separating them. The CDR3: CASSLVGRMNTEAFF. In DNA, the CDR3 is TGTGCCAGCAGCTTAGTGGGCAGAATGAACACTGAAGCTTTCTTT.

The chain has TRBV6-1 and TRBJ2-3; 9 bases fit TRBD2. Looked up from germline, CDR1 is MNHNS and CDR2 is SASEGT. V was clipped by 6 bases and J by 0 bases; unmatched bases: 4. CDR3 size: 15 residues. CDR3 DNA: TGTGCCAGCAGCGTGACTAGCGGAAGCACAGATACGCAGTATTTT. Translation gives CASSVTSGSTDTQYF.

This sequence joins TRBV7-3 and TRBJ2-1; D not resolved. The V end lost 4 bases, the J end lost 6 bases, and 16 bases lay between the germline ends. Germline V lookup: CDR1 SGHTA, CDR2 FQGTGA. This CDR3 is 15 amino acids long. The CDR3 sequence is CASSSVISPGNEQFF. The CDR3 region has the DNA TGTGCCAGCAGCTCCGTAATTTCCCCGGGCAATGAGCAGTTCTTC.

This chain connects TRBV9 to TRBJ1-1; the D is unclear. The V gene lost 0 bases and the J gene lost 4 bases, with 10 bases spanning the gap. Germline V lookup: CDR1 SGDLS, CDR2 YYNGEE. The CDR3 has 14 residues. The CDR3 DNA reads as TGTGCCAGCAGCGTAGGGACCCGAGGCACTGAAGCTTTCTTT. The encoded protein is CASSVGTRGTEAFF.

Concerning this clone itself: The junction departs from germline at one end; a sequencing error may be responsible. V usage is TRBV20-1 and J usage is TRBJ2-4; D is perhaps TRBD2 (5 bases). CDR3 size: 10 residues. The germline CDR1 and CDR2 sequences are DFQATT and SNEGSKA (reference sequence). In DNA form, the CDR3 reads TGCAGTGCCAGAGGGAACATTCAGTACTTC. Translating it yields CSARGNIQYF.